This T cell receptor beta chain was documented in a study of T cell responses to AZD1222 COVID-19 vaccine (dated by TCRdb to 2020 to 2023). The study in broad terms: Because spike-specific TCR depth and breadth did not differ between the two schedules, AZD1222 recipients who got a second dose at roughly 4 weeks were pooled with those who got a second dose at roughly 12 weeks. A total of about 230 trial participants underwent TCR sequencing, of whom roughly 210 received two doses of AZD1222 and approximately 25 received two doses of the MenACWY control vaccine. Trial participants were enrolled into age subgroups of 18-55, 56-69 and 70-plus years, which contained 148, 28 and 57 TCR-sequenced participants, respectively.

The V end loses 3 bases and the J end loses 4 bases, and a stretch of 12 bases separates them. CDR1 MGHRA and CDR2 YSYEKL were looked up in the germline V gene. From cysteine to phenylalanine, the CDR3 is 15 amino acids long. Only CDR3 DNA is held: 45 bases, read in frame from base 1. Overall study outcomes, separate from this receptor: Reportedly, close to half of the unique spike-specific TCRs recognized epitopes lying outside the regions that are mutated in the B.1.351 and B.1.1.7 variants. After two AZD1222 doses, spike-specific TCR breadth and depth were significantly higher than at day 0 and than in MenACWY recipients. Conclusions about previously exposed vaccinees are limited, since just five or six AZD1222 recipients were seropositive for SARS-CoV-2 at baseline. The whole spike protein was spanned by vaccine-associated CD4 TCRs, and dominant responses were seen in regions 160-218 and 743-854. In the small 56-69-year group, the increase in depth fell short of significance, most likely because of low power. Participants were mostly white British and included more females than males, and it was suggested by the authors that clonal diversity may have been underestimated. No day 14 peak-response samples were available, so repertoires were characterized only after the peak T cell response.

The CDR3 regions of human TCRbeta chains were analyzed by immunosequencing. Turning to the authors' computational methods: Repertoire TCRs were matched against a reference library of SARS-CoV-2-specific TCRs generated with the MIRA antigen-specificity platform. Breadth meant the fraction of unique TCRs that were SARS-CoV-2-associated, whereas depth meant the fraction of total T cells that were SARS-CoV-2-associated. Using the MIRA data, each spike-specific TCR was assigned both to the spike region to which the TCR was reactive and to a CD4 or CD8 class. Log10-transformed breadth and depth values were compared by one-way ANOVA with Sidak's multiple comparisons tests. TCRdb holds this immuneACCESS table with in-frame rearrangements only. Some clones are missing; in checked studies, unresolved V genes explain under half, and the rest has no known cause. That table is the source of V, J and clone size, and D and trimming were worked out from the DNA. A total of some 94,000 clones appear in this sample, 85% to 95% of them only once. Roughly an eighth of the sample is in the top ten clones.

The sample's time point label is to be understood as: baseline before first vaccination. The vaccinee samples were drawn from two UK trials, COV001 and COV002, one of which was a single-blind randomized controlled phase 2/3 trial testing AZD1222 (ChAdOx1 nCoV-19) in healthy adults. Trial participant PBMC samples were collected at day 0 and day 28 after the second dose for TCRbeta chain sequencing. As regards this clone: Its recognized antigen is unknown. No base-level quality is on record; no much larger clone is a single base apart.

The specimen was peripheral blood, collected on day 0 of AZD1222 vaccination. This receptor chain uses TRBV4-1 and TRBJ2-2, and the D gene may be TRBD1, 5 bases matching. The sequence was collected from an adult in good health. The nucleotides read TGCGCCAGCAGCCACGTGACAGACCCCACCGGGGAGCTGTTTTTT. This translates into CASSHVTDPTGELFF.